One and the same sample provided the 32 T cell receptor beta chains below, sequenced in a study of T cell repertoires in cytomegalovirus infection (dated by TCRdb to between 2018 and 2021). TCRdb names Illumina HiSeq 1500 as the instrument used. TCRdb reanalyzed the raw reads on its own, using fastp at Q25 for trimming and MiXCR for clone calling, and kept in-frame beta chains. Entries that share a CDR3 protein sequence are merged under the most common genes and DNA. For this sample there are roughly 230,000 distinct CDR3 sequences; about a sixth appear just once. Around 43% of the sample belongs to the ten largest clones. Sequencing input: CD8+ T cells from PBMCs. The receptors were sampled from a human donor in good health (CMV status not recorded). Some clones in this sample may be carry-over from other donors' samples.

This clonotype occurred many times. This sequence joins TRBV7-8 and TRBJ2-5, with 15 bases that match TRBD2. J gave up 7 bases and V 3 bases, and 12 bases lay outside the gene matches. In germline, CDR1 is SGHVS, CDR2 FQNEAQ. The CDR3 extends over 18 amino acids. CDR3 DNA sequence: TGTGCCAGCAGCTTCCCGGGACTAGCGGGGGGACCCCTTGGGACCCAGTACTTC. It codes for CASSFPGLAGGPLGTQYF.

This clonotype was detected a few times. The J gene is TRBJ2-4, the V gene TRBV29-1, with 7 bases fitting TRBD1. J gave up 6 bases and V 2 bases, and 13 bases lay outside the gene matches. CDR3 size: 16 residues. The germline V gene encodes CDR1 SQVTM and CDR2 ANQGSEA. CDR3 in amino acids: CSVEKLTGIGPNIQYF. CDR3 coding DNA: TGCAGCGTTGAAAAATTGACAGGGATTGGCCCAAACATTCAGTACTTC.

This clonotype occurred many times. The chain recombines TRBV7-2 with TRBJ2-7, with D possibly called TRBD1 or TRBD2 (5 bases each). The ends were cut back, 8 bases at V and 3 bases at J, with 11 bases in the middle. There are 12 residues in the CDR3. CDR1 is SGHTA and CDR2 is FQGNSA in the germline V gene. Here the CDR3 reads CASRDLGYEQYF. The DNA of the CDR3 is TGTGCCAGCCGGGACCTCGGCTACGAGCAGTACTTC.

This clonotype turned up a few times. The rearrangement uses TRBV6-4 and TRBJ1-1; 7 bases are a match to TRBD1. Losses at the gene ends were 6 bases for V and 3 bases for J; bases not matched to a gene: 13. There are 16 residues in the CDR3. Germline loops: CDR1 MRHNA, CDR2 SNTAGT. The CDR3, as DNA: TGTGCCAGCAGCCACGGACAGGACCGATCCTACACTGAAGCTTTCTTT. It is translated as CASSHGQDRSYTEAFF.

This clonotype showed up just a few times. This sequence joins TRBV24-1 and TRBJ2-1; D unclear. Per the germline V gene, CDR1 is KGHDR and CDR2 is SFDVKD. Trimming stripped 5 bases from V and 2 bases from J, with 6 bases between. The CDR3 extends over 13 amino acids. Here the CDR3 DNA reads TGTGCCACCAGTGTCTCGGCCTACAATGAGCAGTTCTTC. Encoded protein: CATSVSAYNEQFF.

This clonotype has ten or more counts. This chain joins TRBV14 and TRBJ2-3; 12 bases are a match to TRBD2. Trimming took 4 bases from V and 2 from J; bases not matched to a gene: 13. CDR1 is SGHDN, CDR2 FVKESK, per germline. The CDR3 spans 19 residues. Here the CDR3 reads CASSPWAASGGGLTDTQYF. CDR3 sequence (DNA): TGTGCCAGCAGCCCGTGGGCGGCTAGCGGGGGGGGCCTCACAGATACGCAGTATTTT.

The table lists this clonotype with many counts. The rearrangement uses TRBV7-8 and TRBJ2-1; perhaps D is TRBD1 or TRBD2 (6 bases each). The CDR3 loop spans 16 amino acids. V dropped 0 bases and J dropped 2 bases, with 11 bases sitting between them. Germline CDR1 reads SGHVS; CDR2 reads FQNEAQ. This CDR3 is CASSLASGEAYNEQFF. The CDR3 region has the DNA TGTGCCAGCAGCTTAGCCTCAGGGGAGGCCTACAATGAGCAGTTCTTC. Together with reference TRBV7-8 and TRBJ2-1, the CDR3 gives the full variable domain: GAGVSQSPRYKVAKRGQDVALRCDPISGHVSLFWYQQALGQGPEFLTYFQNEAQLDKSGLPSDRFFAERPEGSVSTLKIQRTQQEDSAVYLCASSLASGEAYNEQFFGPGTRLTVL.

This clonotype has a handful of counts. The genes are TRBV27 and TRBJ1-6; TRBD1 is a possible D gene (5 bases). V was shortened by 0 bases and J by 7 bases, with 10 bases between the two germline ends. CDR1 is MNHEY, CDR2 SMNVEV, per germline (reference sequence). This CDR3 is built from 15 residues. The CDR3 region is CASSLSGTSNSPLHF. Written as DNA, the CDR3 is TGTGCCAGCAGTTTATCGGGGACCTCAAATTCACCCCTCCACTTT.

The table lists this clonotype with many counts. V gene TRBV7-2 combines with J gene TRBJ2-7, with unresolved D. With 5 bases removed from V and 1 base from J, the gap between germline ends came to 6 bases. The V gene's germline CDR1 is SGHTA and CDR2 FQGNSA. The CDR3 loop spans 12 amino acids. The CDR3 reads CASSPNSYEQYF. CDR3 nucleotides: TGTGCCAGCAGCCCAAATTCCTACGAGCAGTACTTC.

As for this clonotype: A much larger clone differs by one base, so this may be a read error. The chain is built from TRBV28 and TRBJ1-5, with 8 bases identical to TRBD1. In germline, CDR1 is MDHEN, CDR2 SYDVKM. The CDR3 spans 17 residues. V was pared by 6 bases and J by 3 bases, with 13 bases of the junction left unmatched. The CDR3 DNA reads as TGTGCCAGCAGCTCGGACAGGGTCAGCCCAAACAATCAGCCCCAGCATTTT. Its protein is CASSSDRVSPNNQPQHF.

The rearrangement uses TRBV19 and TRBJ1-1; D may be TRBD1 (5 bases). Germline CDR1 reads LNHDA; CDR2 reads SQIVND (reference sequence). The CDR3 totals 13 residues. V was trimmed by 6 bases and J by 7 bases, leaving 15 bases between them. The CDR3 bases are TGTGCCAGTAGCGAACGACTACAGGATGAAGCTTTCTTT. Translation: CASSERLQDEAFF.

This clonotype was seen only a few times. The rearrangement uses TRBV11-3 and TRBJ1-5, with D possibly matching TRBD1 (6 bases). With 0 bases removed from V and 6 bases from J, the gap between germline ends came to 15 bases. The CDR3 length is 16 residues. Germline assignment: CDR1 SGHNT and CDR2 YENEEA. CDR3: CASSLDLIGGPQPQHF. CDR3 in DNA: TGTGCCAGCAGCTTAGATCTGATCGGGGGGCCTCAGCCCCAGCATTTT.

The gene calls are TRBV28 and TRBJ1-3, with 7 bases matching TRBD1. The junction had 10 bases not matched to a gene; V was cut back by 5 bases and J by 0 bases. The germline V gene encodes CDR1 MDHEN and CDR2 SYDVKM. The CDR3 spans 17 residues. The CDR3 protein is CASSLNPTGTSGNTIYF. The CDR3 DNA sequence: TGTGCCAGCAGTCTCAACCCGACAGGGACCTCTGGAAACACCATATATTTT.

Here the CDR3 reads CASSSPSGEATDTQYF. DNA for the CDR3: TGTGCCAGCAGTTCGCCCAGCGGGGAGGCCACAGATACGCAGTATTTT. The chain links TRBV28 to TRBJ2-3, with TRBD2 identical over 7 bases. The germline CDR1 and CDR2 sequences are MDHEN and SYDVKM. CDR3 length equals 16 residues. V lost 4 bases to trimming and J lost 2 bases; unmatched junction nucleotides: 9.

The chain carries TRBV5-1 and TRBJ2-7; 7 nucleotides match TRBD1. V lost 4 bases and J lost 3; bases outside the gene matches: 10. There are 15 residues in the CDR3. Germline values: CDR1 SGHRS, CDR2 YFSETQ. CDR3: CASSTFGTDYYEQYF. The CDR3 DNA reads TGCGCCAGCAGCACCTTCGGGACAGACTACTACGAGCAGTACTTC.

The table lists this clonotype with a few counts. V is TRBV11-1 and J is TRBJ2-7; D is unresolved. Germline V lookup: CDR1 SGHAT, CDR2 FQDESV (reference sequence). The ends were cut back, 3 bases at V and 0 bases at J, with 18 bases in the middle. The CDR3 has 17 residues. The DNA for the CDR3 is TGTGCCAGCAGCTTGAACAGCCTGAGTTGGCCCTCCTACGAGCAGTACTTC. As protein: CASSLNSLSWPSYEQYF.

Comment on this clonotype: A single base separates this from a much larger clone, so it may be a read error. This chain links TRBV7-6 with TRBJ2-7, with D maybe TRBD2 (5 bases). V was clipped by 1 base and J by 1 base, with 17 bases between them. The germline gives CDR1 SGHVS, CDR2 FNYEAQ. CDR3 size: 17 residues. The CDR3 DNA sequence: TGTGCCAGCAGCTTAGATGGCCCCCTCCCGGGATCCTACGAGCAGTACTTC. As protein: CASSLDGPLPGSYEQYF.

Details on this clonotype: This CDR3 is missing its conserved last phenylalanine or tryptophan, likely due to a read error. This chain links TRBV7-2 with TRBJ1-3, with D possibly TRBD1 on 5 matching bases. V dropped 6 bases and J dropped 0 bases, with 12 bases sitting between them. Germline V gives CDR1 SGHTA, CDR2 FQGNSA. The CDR3 runs to 15 residues. The CDR3 loop reads CASSPGPSSGNTIYY. CDR3 coding DNA: TGTGCCAGCAGTCCGGGACCGTCCTCTGGAAACACCATATATTAT.

This clonotype appeared a few times. The chain combines TRBV4-3 with TRBJ1-2; D gene ambiguous. There are 13 residues in the CDR3. V dropped 0 bases and J dropped 8 bases, with 10 bases sitting between them. Germline-derived CDR1 and CDR2 are LGHNA and YSLEER. CDR3 amino acids: CASSQDRTWGYTF. The CDR3 DNA follows: TGCGCCAGCAGCCAAGATCGTACTTGGGGCTACACCTTC.

This clonotype was detected a few times. The chain is built from TRBV11-1 and TRBJ2-1; 7 bases match TRBD1. Trimming removed 10 bases from V and 1 base from J; junction bases left unmatched: 13. CDR1 and CDR2 (germline): SGHAT, FQDESV (reference sequence). The CDR3 consists of 16 residues. The DNA for the CDR3 is TGTGCCACCCGGGAAGGGGGCGTAATGTCCTACAATGAGCAGTTCTTC. Protein product: CATREGGVMSYNEQFF. Drawing the rest from reference TRBV11-1 and TRBJ2-1, the complete variable domain is EAEVAQSPRYKITEKSQAVAFWCDPISGHATLYWYRQILGQGPELLVQFQDESVVDDSQLPKDRFSAERLKGVDSTLKIQPAELGDSAMYLCATREGGVMSYNEQFFGPGTRLTVL.

The chain employs TRBV2 and TRBJ2-4, with D possibly being TRBD2 (6 bases). The CDR3 has 12 residues. Trimming shortened V by 6 bases and J by 6 bases, and 9 bases separated the two germline ends. Germline V gene sequence: CDR1 SNHLY, CDR2 FYNNEI. In DNA, the CDR3 is TGTGCCAGCAGCGGGAGCCTAAACATTCAGTACTTC. It specifies CASSGSLNIQYF.

Comment on this clonotype: A much larger clone is a single base away; this may be a read error. This chain connects TRBV12-3 or TRBV12-4 to TRBJ2-4, with D possibly called TRBD1 or TRBD2 (5 bases each). The CDR3 sequence is 17 residues long. The CDR3 region is CVSSLAWLGEAKNIQYF. CDR3 nucleotide sequence: TGTGTCAGCAGTTTAGCGTGGTTGGGGGAAGCCAAAAACATTCAGTACTTC.

There are a few counts of this clonotype. This chain uses TRBV6-2 or TRBV6-3 with TRBJ2-3, with a weak D call TRBD2 (5 bases). Per germline, CDR1 MNHEY and CDR2 SVGEGT. The CDR3 is 13 residues long. V lost 2 bases, J lost 8 bases, and 11 bases lay in between. In DNA, the CDR3 is TGTGCCAGCAGTTACCCGACTGAGGGTACGCAGTATTTT. Translating gives CASSYPTEGTQYF.

The table lists this clonotype with a few counts. The V and J genes are TRBV29-1 and TRBJ2-7; D gene uncertain. The CDR3 runs 14 residues. The germline V gene has CDR1 SQVTM and CDR2 ANQGSEA. V lost 4 bases, J lost 0 bases, and 13 bases lay in between. CDR3 protein: CSVGLFTPSYEQYF. CDR3 DNA sequence: TGCAGCGTTGGCCTTTTTACCCCCTCCTACGAGCAGTACTTC.

This clonotype was counted a few times. DNA of the CDR3: TGTGCCAGCAGGGCCGTCGGTTGGTCTCAGGGGGCGCTGGAATCTGGGGCCAACGTCCTGACTTTC. Translated: CASRAVGWSQGALESGANVLTF. The genes are TRBV6-8 and TRBJ2-6, with 8 bases identical to TRBD1. Germline V lookup: CDR1 MNHGY, CDR2 SAAAGT. The CDR3 sequence is 22 residues long. Trimming removed 6 bases from V and 1 base from J; junction bases left unmatched: 23.

This clonotype has a handful of counts. The V gene is TRBV6-5, the J gene TRBJ2-1; 9 nucleotides agree with TRBD2. This CDR3 has 15 residues. The germline CDR1 and CDR2 sequences are MNHEY and SVGAGI. The J segment lost 5 bases and the V segment lost 0 bases, leaving 2 bases of the junction unmatched. The CDR3 sequence: CASSYSTSGNNEQFF. The DNA of the CDR3 is TGTGCCAGCAGTTACTCGACTAGCGGTAACAATGAGCAGTTCTTC.

This clonotype occurred a few times. The chain carries TRBV10-3 and TRBJ2-1; a weak D match, TRBD2 (5 bases). The V gene lost 4 bases and the J gene lost 7 bases, with 23 bases spanning the gap. The germline V gene has CDR1 ENHRY and CDR2 SYGVKD. CDR3 length equals 17 residues. The CDR3 region is CAISVGSFGGGINEQFF. The CDR3 region has the DNA TGTGCCATCAGTGTTGGGTCCTTCGGCGGAGGTATTAATGAGCAGTTCTTC.

This clonotype was seen many times. This chain uses TRBV7-8 with TRBJ1-5; tentative D call: TRBD1 (6 bases). The germline V gene encodes CDR1 SGHVS and CDR2 FQNEAQ. The V and J ends lost 3 bases and 7 bases respectively, with 16 bases between them. This CDR3 region has 15 residues. The CDR3 is CASSLFRDMGQPQHF. CDR3 DNA: TGTGCCAGCAGCTTGTTCCGGGACATGGGGCAGCCCCAGCATTTT.

This clonotype was recorded many times. The CDR3: CASSRSVGRIYGYTF. CDR3 DNA sequence: TGTGCCAGCAGCCGTTCCGTGGGACGGATATATGGCTACACCTTC. The rearrangement links TRBV12-3 or TRBV12-4 to TRBJ1-2, with D possibly TRBD1 on 5 matching bases. V was cut by 6 bases and J by 5 bases, with 19 bases left in between. The CDR3 loop spans 15 amino acids.

Many counts were recorded for this clonotype. This chain connects TRBV7-2 to TRBJ2-7, with 9 bases aligning to TRBD2. V lost 7 bases, J lost 5 bases, and 12 bases stayed unmatched. Germline-derived CDR1 and CDR2 are SGHTA and FQGNSA. CDR3 size: 15 residues. The CDR3 nucleotides read TGTGCCAGCACGAACCGCGGGGGGGGGGCAGACGAGCAGTACTTC. As protein: CASTNRGGGADEQYF.

This clonotype has ten or more counts. J is TRBJ1-2 and V is TRBV6-2 or TRBV6-3; D ambiguous. The CDR3 totals 13 residues. V was clipped by 0 bases and J by 7 bases, with 9 bases between them. The germline V gene has CDR1 MNHEY and CDR2 SVGEGT. DNA for the CDR3: TGTGCCAGCAGTTACTCGTCAGTGTTTGGCTACACCTTC. It encodes CASSYSSVFGYTF.

This clonotype has a handful of counts. The rearrangement joins TRBV27 to TRBJ2-1; maybe TRBD2 (6 bases). Germline-derived CDR1 and CDR2 are MNHEY and SMNVEV (reference sequence). The CDR3 spans 15 residues. The germline V and J ends were trimmed by 0 bases and 8 bases, with 14 bases remaining between them. The CDR3 here is CASSLSGLGDYEQFF. Here the CDR3 DNA reads TGTGCCAGCAGTTTATCGGGGTTAGGGGACTATGAGCAGTTCTTC.